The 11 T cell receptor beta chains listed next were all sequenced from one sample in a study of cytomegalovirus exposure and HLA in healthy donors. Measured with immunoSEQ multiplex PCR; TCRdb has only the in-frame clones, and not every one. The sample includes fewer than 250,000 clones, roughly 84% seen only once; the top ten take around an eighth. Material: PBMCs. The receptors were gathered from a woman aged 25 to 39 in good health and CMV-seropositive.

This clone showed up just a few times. The CDR3 sequence: CASRLNWAGNTIYF. CDR3 sequence (DNA): TGTGCCAGCAGATTAAACTGGGCGGGGAACACCATATATTTT. The chain combines TRBV2 with TRBJ1-3; D unclear. CDR1 is SNHLY and CDR2 is FYNNEI in the germline V gene. V was trimmed by 6 bases and J by 7 bases, leaving 16 bases between them. The CDR3 is 14 residues long.

The CDR3 loop is CASRAGGNQPQHF. The CDR3 bases are TGTGCCAGCAGGGCCGGAGGCAATCAGCCCCAGCATTTT. The chain joins TRBV6-5 to TRBJ1-5; D gene uncertain. The CDR3 has 13 amino acids. Per the germline V gene, CDR1 is MNHEY and CDR2 is SVGAGI. V lost 6 bases to trimming and J lost 2 bases, with 8 bases between them.

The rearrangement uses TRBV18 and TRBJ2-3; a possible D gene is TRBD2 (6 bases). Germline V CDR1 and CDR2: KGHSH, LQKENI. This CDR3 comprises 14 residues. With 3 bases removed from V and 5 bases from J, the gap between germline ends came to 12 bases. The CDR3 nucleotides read TGTGCCAGCTCACCTGGGTTAGCGGAAGATACGCAGTATTTT. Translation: CASSPGLAEDTQYF.

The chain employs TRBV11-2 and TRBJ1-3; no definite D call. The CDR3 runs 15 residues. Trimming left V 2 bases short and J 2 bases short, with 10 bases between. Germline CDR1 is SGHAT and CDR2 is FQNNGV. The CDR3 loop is CASSLMGTAGNTIYF. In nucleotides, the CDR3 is TGTGCCAGCAGCTTAATGGGTACTGCTGGAAACACCATATATTTT.

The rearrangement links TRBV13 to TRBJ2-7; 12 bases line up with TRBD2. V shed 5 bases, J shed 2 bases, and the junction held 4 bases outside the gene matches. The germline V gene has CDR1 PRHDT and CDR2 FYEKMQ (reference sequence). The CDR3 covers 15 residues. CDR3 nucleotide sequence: TGTGCCAGCAGCCAACGGACTAGCGGGGCCTACGAGCAGTACTTC. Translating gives CASSQRTSGAYEQYF.

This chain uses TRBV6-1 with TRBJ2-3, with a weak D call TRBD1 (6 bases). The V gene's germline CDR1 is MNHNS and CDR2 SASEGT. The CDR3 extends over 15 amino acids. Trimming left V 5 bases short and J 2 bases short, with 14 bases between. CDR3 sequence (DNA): TGTGCCAGCAGTCTACAGGGCTCCCCCACAGATACGCAGTATTTT. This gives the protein CASSLQGSPTDTQYF.

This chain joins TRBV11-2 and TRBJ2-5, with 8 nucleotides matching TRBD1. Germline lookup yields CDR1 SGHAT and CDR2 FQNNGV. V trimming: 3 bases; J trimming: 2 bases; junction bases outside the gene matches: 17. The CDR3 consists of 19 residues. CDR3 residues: CASSFGPGWGRGHQETQYF. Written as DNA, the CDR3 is TGTGCCAGCAGCTTTGGGCCAGGGTGGGGCAGGGGGCATCAAGAGACCCAGTACTTC.

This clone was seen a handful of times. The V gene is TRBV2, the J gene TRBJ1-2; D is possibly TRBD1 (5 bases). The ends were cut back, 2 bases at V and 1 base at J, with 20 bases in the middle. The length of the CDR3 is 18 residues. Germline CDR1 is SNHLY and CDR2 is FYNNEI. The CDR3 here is CASSEYPSGTDINYGYTF. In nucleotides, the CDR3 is TGTGCCAGCAGTGAATATCCCTCCGGAACGGACATTAACTATGGCTACACCTTC. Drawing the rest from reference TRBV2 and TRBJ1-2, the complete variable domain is EPEVTQTPSHQVTQMGQEVILRCVPISNHLYFYWYRQILGQKVEFLVSFYNNEISEKSEIFDDQFSVERPDGSNFTLKIRSTKLEDSAMYFCASSEYPSGTDINYGYTFGSGTRLTVV.

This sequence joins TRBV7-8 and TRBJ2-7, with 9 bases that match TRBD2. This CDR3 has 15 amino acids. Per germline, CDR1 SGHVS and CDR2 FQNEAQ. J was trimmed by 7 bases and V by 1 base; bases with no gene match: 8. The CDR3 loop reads CASSLEASGALEQYF. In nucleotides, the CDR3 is TGTGCCAGCAGCTTAGAGGCTAGCGGGGCCTTGGAGCAGTACTTC.

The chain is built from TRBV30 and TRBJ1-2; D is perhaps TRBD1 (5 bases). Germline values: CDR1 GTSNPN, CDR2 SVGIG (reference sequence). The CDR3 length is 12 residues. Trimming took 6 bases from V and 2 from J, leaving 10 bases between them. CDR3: CACTGDNYGYTF. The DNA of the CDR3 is TGTGCCTGCACCGGGGACAACTATGGCTACACCTTC. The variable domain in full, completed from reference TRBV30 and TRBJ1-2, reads SQTIHQWPATLVQPVGSPLSLECTVEGTSNPNLYWYRQAAGRGLQLLFYSVGIGQISSEVPQNLSASRPQDRQFILSSKKLLLSDSGFYLCACTGDNYGYTFGSGTRLTVV.

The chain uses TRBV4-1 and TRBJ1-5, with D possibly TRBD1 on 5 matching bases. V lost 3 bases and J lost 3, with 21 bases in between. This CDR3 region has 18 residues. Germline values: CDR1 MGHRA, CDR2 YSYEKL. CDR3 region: CASSQARGNPTFNQPQHF. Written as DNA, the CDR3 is TGCGCCAGCAGCCAGGCGCGGGGGAACCCGACCTTCAATCAGCCCCAGCATTTT.